This T cell receptor (beta chain) comes out of a study of CXCR3-negative and CXCR3-positive naive CD8 T cells. Preparation of TRB cDNA libraries relied on 5' RACE carrying UMI labels. TCRdb reprocessed the 5' RACE reads; each CDR3 protein has one entry and no DNA is given. The specimen's table records 55,000 to 65,000 distinct CDR3 sequences. The study sorted every CD8+ T cell subset in triplicate at 300,000 to 350,000 cells each. Naive cells were sorted as CD45RO-, CCR7+, CD27+ and CD95-. CDR3 length: 14 amino acids. Germline assignment: CDR1 LGHNA and CDR2 YSLEER. Source material: naive CXCR3- CD8+ T cells from blood. Subset given: CD45RO-CCR7+CD27+CD95- naive CD8+ T cells lacking CXCR3 (TNR3-). The chain links TRBV4-3 to TRBJ2-7; TCRdb's D gene call, TRBD1, goes unchecked for lack of DNA. The clonotype was recovered from a human donor in good health. Some clones in this sample may be carry-over from other donors' samples. CDR3 residues: CASSQATGTYEQYF.